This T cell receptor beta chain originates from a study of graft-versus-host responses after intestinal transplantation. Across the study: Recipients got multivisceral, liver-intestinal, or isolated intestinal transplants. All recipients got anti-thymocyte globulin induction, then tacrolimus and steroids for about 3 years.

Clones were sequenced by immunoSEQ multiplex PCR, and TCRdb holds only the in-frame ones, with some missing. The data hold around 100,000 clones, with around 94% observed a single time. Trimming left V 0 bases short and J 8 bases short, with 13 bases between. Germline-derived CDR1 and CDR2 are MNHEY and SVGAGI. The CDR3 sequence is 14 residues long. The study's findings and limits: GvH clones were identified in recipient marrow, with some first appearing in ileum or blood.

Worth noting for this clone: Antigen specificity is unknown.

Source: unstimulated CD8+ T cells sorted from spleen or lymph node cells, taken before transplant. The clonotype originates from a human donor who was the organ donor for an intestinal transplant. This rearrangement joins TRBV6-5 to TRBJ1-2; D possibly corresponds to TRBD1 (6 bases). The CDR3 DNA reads TGTGCCAGCAGTTACTCGCGGGGGGCGGAAGGCTACACCTTC. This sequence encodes CASSYSRGAEGYTF.